This is a list of T cell receptor beta chains from one sample in a study of molecular identifiers for immune sequencing clone quantification. One entry per CDR3 protein results from TCRdb running MiXCR on the PCR reads. The top ten hold over 1.3% of the sample, which has some 70,000 distinct CDR3 sequences, 15% to 20% seen once. Sample: naive CD8+ T cells from blood, with Jurkat cell RNA spiked in. These receptors were taken from a human donor in good health. Some libraries in this study had Jurkat cell RNA spiked in. Each CDR3 is given with its conserved first and last residue.

>TRBV6-5|TRBJ1-1
CASSSGQGWNTEAFF
>TRBV7-9|TRBJ2-3
CASSLVSPSTDTQYF
>TRBV20-1|TRBJ1-6
CSARDRGSPYNSPLHF
>TRBV18|TRBJ2-3
CASSPPRLAGGPPTQYF
>TRBV3-1|TRBJ2-3
CASSPGASGSHSTDTQYF
>TRBV12-3/TRBV12-4|TRBJ1-5
CASNQRWGEWNQPQHF
>TRBV7-9|TRBJ2-7
CASSLGQGLVYEQYF
>TRBV5-6|TRBJ2-7
CASSLAGTGSEDEQYF
>TRBV7-6|TRBJ2-1
CASSLGSQGGSYNEQFF
>TRBV20-1|TRBJ2-1
CSARDPGWSYNEQFF
>TRBV3-1|TRBJ2-5
CASSGTGMSGETQYF
>TRBV13|TRBJ2-2
CASSLLAGRATGELFF
>TRBV7-9|TRBJ2-2
CASSTLSSGNTGELFF
>TRBV30|TRBJ1-5
CAWSLQADQPQHF
>TRBV9|TRBJ2-3
CASSSQSPGTDTQYF
>TRBV6-6|TRBJ2-7
CASSSARGATEQYF
>TRBV28|TRBJ1-2
CASNLAGDRMDYGYTF
>TRBV6-2/TRBV6-3|TRBJ1-1
CASSWTTNTEAFF
>TRBV7-8|TRBJ2-3
CASSTRQGRPDTQYF
>TRBV2|TRBJ2-2
CASSEFRTSGIANTGELFF
>TRBV3-1|TRBJ2-1
CASSQDLAASYNEQFF
>TRBV28|TRBJ1-6
CASSQRQYNSPLHF
>TRBV3-1|TRBJ2-1
CASSQGLAGVHEQFF
>TRBV3-1|TRBJ2-7
CASSQLVFRSYEQYF
>TRBV7-9|TRBJ2-3
CASSFSSGDRDTQYF